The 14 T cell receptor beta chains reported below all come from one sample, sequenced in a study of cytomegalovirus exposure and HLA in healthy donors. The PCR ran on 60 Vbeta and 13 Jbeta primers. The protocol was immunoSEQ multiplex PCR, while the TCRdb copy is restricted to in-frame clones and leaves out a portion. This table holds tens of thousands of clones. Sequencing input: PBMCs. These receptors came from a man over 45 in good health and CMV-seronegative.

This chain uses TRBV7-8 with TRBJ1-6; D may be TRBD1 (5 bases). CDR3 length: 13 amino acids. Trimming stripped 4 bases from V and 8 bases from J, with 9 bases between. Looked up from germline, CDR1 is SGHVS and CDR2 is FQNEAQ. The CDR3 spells CASSWGGDSPLHF. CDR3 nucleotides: TGTGCCAGCAGCTGGGGGGGGGATTCACCCCTCCACTTT.

CDR3 bases: TGTGCCAGCAGCCGCATGGTAGACACTGAAGCTTTCTTT. This codes for CASSRMVDTEAFF. J is TRBJ1-1 and V is TRBV7-9, with unresolved D. Trimming stripped 5 bases from V and 3 bases from J, with 10 bases between. Germline-derived CDR1 and CDR2 are SEHNR and FQNEAQ (reference sequence). The CDR3 totals 13 residues.

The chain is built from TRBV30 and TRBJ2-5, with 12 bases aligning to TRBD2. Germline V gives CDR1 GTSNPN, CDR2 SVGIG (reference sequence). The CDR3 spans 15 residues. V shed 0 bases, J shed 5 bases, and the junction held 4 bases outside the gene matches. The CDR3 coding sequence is TGTGCCTGGAGTGTACTTGGACTAGCGGGGGAGACCCAGTACTTC. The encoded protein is CAWSVLGLAGETQYF.

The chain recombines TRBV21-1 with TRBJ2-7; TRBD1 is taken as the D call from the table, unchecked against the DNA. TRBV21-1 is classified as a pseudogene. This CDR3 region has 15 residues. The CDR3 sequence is CASSHLQGALYEQYF. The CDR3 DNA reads TGTGCCAGCAGCCACTTACAGGGGGCTTTGTACGAGCAGTACTTC.

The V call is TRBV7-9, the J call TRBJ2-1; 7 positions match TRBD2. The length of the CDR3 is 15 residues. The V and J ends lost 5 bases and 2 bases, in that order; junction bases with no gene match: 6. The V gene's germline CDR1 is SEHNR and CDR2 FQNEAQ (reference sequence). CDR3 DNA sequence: TGTGCCAGCAGCCGGAGCGGGACTGCCTACAATGAGCAGTTCTTC. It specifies CASSRSGTAYNEQFF.

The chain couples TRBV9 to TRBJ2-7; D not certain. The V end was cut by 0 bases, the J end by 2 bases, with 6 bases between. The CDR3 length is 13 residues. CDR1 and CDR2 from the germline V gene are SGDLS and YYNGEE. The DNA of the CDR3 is TGTGCCAGCAGCGTAGCTAGTACCTACGAGCAGTACTTC. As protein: CASSVASTYEQYF.

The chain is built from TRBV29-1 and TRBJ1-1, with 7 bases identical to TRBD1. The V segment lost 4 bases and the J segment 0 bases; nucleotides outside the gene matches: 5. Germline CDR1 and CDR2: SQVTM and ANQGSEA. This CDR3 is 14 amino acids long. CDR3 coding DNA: TGCAGCGTTGGCCCGGGACAGATGAACACTGAAGCTTTCTTT. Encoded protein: CSVGPGQMNTEAFF. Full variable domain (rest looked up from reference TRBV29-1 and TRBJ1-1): SAVISQKPSRDICQRGTSLTIQCQVDSQVTMMFWYRQQPGQSLTLIATANQGSEATYESGFVIDKFPISRPNLTFSTLTVSNMSPEDSSIYLCSVGPGQMNTEAFFGQGTRLTVV.

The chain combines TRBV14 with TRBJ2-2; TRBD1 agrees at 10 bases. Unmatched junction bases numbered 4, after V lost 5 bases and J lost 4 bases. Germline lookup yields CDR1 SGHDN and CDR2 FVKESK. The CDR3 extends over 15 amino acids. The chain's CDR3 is CASSSRTGGTGELFF. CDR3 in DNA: TGTGCCAGCAGCAGCCGGACAGGGGGCACCGGGGAGCTGTTTTTT.

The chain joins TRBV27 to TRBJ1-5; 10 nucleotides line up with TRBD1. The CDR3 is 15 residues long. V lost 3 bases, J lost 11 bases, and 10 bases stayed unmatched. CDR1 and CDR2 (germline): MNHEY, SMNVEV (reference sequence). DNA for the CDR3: TGTGCCAGCAGTTTGGGACAGGGGTTGGGGTTGACCCAGCATTTT. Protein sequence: CASSLGQGLGLTQHF.

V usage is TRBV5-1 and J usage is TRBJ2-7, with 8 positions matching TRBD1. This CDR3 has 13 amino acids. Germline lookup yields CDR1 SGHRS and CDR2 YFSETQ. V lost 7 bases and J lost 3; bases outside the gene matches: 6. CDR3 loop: CASGQGIDYEQYF. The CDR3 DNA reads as TGCGCCAGCGGACAGGGCATAGACTACGAGCAGTACTTC.

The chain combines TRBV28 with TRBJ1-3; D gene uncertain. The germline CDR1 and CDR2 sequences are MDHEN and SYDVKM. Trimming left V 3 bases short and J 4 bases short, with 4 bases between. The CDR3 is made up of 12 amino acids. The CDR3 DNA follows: TGTGCCAGCAGTTTGCGCGGAAACACCATATATTTT. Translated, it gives CASSLRGNTIYF. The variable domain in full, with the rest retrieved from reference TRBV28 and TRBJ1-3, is DVKVTQSSRYLVKRTGEKVFLECVQDMDHENMFWYRQDPGLGLRLIYFSYDVKMKEKGDIPEGYSVSREKKERFSLILESASTNQTSMYLCASSLRGNTIYFGEGSWLTVV.

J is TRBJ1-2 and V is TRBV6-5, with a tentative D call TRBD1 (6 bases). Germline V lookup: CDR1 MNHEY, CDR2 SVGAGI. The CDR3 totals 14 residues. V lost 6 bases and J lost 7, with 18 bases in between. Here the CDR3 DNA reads TGTGCCAGCAGCCGCGCGGGGGCGCCTGCTGGCTACACCTTC. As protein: CASSRAGAPAGYTF.

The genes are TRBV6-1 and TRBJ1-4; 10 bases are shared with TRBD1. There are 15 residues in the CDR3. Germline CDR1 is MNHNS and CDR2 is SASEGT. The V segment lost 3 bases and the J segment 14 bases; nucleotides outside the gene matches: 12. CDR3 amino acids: CASSEETGGISYLFF. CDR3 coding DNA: TGTGCCAGCAGTGAGGAGACAGGGGGCATATCTTACCTGTTTTTT.

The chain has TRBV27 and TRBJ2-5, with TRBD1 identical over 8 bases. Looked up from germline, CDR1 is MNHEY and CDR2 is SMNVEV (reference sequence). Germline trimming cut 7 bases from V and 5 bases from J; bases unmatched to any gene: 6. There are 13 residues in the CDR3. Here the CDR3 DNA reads TGTGCCAGCACCTCGACAGGGGCGGAGACCCAGTACTTC. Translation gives CASTSTGAETQYF.